The rows below give T cell receptor beta chains drawn from one sample of a study of blood T cell repertoires in COVID-19. TCRdb's table, derived via immunoSEQ multiplex PCR, lists solely in-frame clones and lacks some. The sample yields approximately 210,000 clones, around 84% seen once. The sample comprised peripheral blood. All receptors come from a man younger than 40 with active or convalescent COVID-19. Both conserved end residues are part of each CDR3. Each record gives: J gene, clone size, D gene, V gene, CDR3 protein, CDR3 DNA. D genes are given only for firm matches. Clone size is given for some rows only: seen once, a few or many times, or a class if the clone is expanded.

j_call: TRBJ1-2; clone_size: NA; d_call: NA; v_call: TRBV20-1; cdr3_aa: CTLPLDYGYTF; cdr3_nt: TGCACCCTCCCCCTTGACTATGGCTACACCTTC
j_call: TRBJ2-3; clone_size: NA; d_call: NA; v_call: TRBV28; cdr3_aa: CASSSTGIGTQYF; cdr3_nt: TGTGCCAGCAGTTCGACAGGCATTGGTACGCAGTATTTT
j_call: TRBJ1-5; clone_size: NA; d_call: NA; v_call: TRBV5-6; cdr3_aa: CASSSGSNQPQHF; cdr3_nt: TGTGCCAGCAGCTCGGGTAGCAATCAGCCCCAGCATTTT
j_call: TRBJ1-1; clone_size: NA; d_call: TRBD1; v_call: TRBV19; cdr3_aa: CASIDRVKAEAFF; cdr3_nt: TGTGCCAGTATAGACAGGGTTAAGGCTGAAGCTTTCTTT
j_call: TRBJ2-2; clone_size: once; d_call: TRBD2; v_call: TRBV27; cdr3_aa: CAPRGDTGELFF; cdr3_nt: TGTGCCCCCCGGGGGGACACCGGGGAGCTGTTTTTT
j_call: TRBJ1-1; clone_size: NA; d_call: TRBD1; v_call: TRBV28; cdr3_aa: CASSFRGRITEAFF; cdr3_nt: TGTGCCAGCAGTTTCAGGGGGCGGATCACTGAAGCTTTCTTT
j_call: TRBJ1-4; clone_size: NA; d_call: NA; v_call: TRBV4-1; cdr3_aa: CASSRIYSLSVEKLFF; cdr3_nt: TGCGCCAGCAGCCGGATCTACAGCCTCTCGGTTGAAAAACTGTTTTTT
j_call: TRBJ1-2; clone_size: NA; d_call: TRBD1; v_call: TRBV28; cdr3_aa: CASTSPGQGDYGYTF; cdr3_nt: TGTGCCAGCACTTCCCCGGGACAGGGAGACTATGGCTACACCTTC
j_call: TRBJ1-2; clone_size: NA; d_call: NA; v_call: TRBV3-1/TRBV3-2; cdr3_aa: CASSPRGEGYTF; cdr3_nt: TGTGCCAGCAGCCCCCGAGGAGAGGGCTACACCTTC
j_call: TRBJ1-1; clone_size: NA; d_call: TRBD1; v_call: TRBV19; cdr3_aa: CASTQRTGMTEAFF; cdr3_nt: TGTGCCAGTACCCAGAGGACAGGGATGACTGAAGCTTTCTTT
j_call: TRBJ1-1; clone_size: NA; d_call: TRBD1; v_call: TRBV5-4; cdr3_aa: CASSSGTGALNTEAFF; cdr3_nt: TGTGCCAGCAGCTCCGGGACAGGGGCTTTGAACACTGAAGCTTTCTTT
j_call: TRBJ2-7; clone_size: NA; d_call: TRBD2; v_call: TRBV28; cdr3_aa: CASRLGGAGGTYEQYF; cdr3_nt: TGTGCCAGCAGGTTGGGCGGGGCGGGAGGGACCTACGAGCAGTACTTC
j_call: TRBJ1-5; clone_size: NA; d_call: TRBD1; v_call: TRBV5-4; cdr3_aa: CASSLDRDQPQHF; cdr3_nt: TGTGCCAGCAGCTTAGACAGGGATCAGCCCCAGCATTTT
j_call: TRBJ2-2; clone_size: once; d_call: TRBD1; v_call: TRBV20-1; cdr3_aa: CSASRQGITGELFF; cdr3_nt: TGCAGTGCTAGTCGACAGGGTATCACCGGGGAGCTGTTTTTT
j_call: TRBJ2-7; clone_size: NA; d_call: TRBD2; v_call: TRBV9; cdr3_aa: CASSGVAGSYEQYF; cdr3_nt: TGTGCCAGCAGCGGAGTAGCGGGGTCCTACGAGCAGTACTTC
j_call: TRBJ2-3; clone_size: NA; d_call: NA; v_call: TRBV2; cdr3_aa: CASSDRGASTDTQYF; cdr3_nt: TGTGCCAGCAGTGATCGGGGGGCGAGCACAGATACGCAGTATTTT
j_call: TRBJ2-7; clone_size: NA; d_call: TRBD2; v_call: TRBV13; cdr3_aa: CASSLSSGGDEQYF; cdr3_nt: TGTGCCAGCAGCTTATCCAGCGGGGGGGACGAGCAGTACTTC
j_call: TRBJ1-6; clone_size: NA; d_call: NA; v_call: TRBV4-3; cdr3_aa: CASSQDRQGSSYNSPLHF; cdr3_nt: TGCGCCAGCAGCCAAGATCGGCAGGGGAGCTCCTATAATTCACCCCTCCACTTT
j_call: TRBJ1-6; clone_size: NA; d_call: NA; v_call: TRBV6-2/TRBV6-3; cdr3_aa: CASSSGEDPSPLHF; cdr3_nt: TGTGCCAGCAGTTCGGGGGAGGATCCCTCACCCCTCCACTTT
j_call: TRBJ2-1; clone_size: NA; d_call: NA; v_call: TRBV2; cdr3_aa: CASSLGRDVNEQFF; cdr3_nt: TGTGCCAGCAGTCTGGGGCGGGATGTCAATGAGCAGTTCTTC
j_call: TRBJ2-1; clone_size: NA; d_call: NA; v_call: TRBV27; cdr3_aa: CASRKAQGNYNEQFF; cdr3_nt: TGTGCCAGCAGAAAGGCGCAGGGAAACTACAATGAGCAGTTCTTC
j_call: TRBJ1-1; clone_size: NA; d_call: NA; v_call: TRBV12-3/TRBV12-4; cdr3_aa: CASTRDTNTEAFF; cdr3_nt: TGTGCCAGCACTCGGGACACGAACACTGAAGCTTTCTTT
j_call: TRBJ1-5; clone_size: NA; d_call: NA; v_call: TRBV5-6; cdr3_aa: CASSSSYDTANQPQHF; cdr3_nt: TGTGCCAGCAGCTCATCCTATGATACAGCCAATCAGCCCCAGCATTTT
j_call: TRBJ2-7; clone_size: NA; d_call: TRBD1; v_call: TRBV19; cdr3_aa: CASRPPGGGSYEQYF; cdr3_nt: TGTGCCAGTAGACCCCCAGGGGGCGGATCCTACGAGCAGTACTTC
j_call: TRBJ2-6; clone_size: NA; d_call: NA; v_call: TRBV7-9; cdr3_aa: CASSLGNGANVLTF; cdr3_nt: TGTGCCAGCAGCTTAGGTAATGGGGCCAACGTCCTGACTTTC
j_call: TRBJ1-2; clone_size: NA; d_call: NA; v_call: TRBV30; cdr3_aa: CAWSSPYPGYTF; cdr3_nt: TGTGCCTGGAGCTCCCCCTACCCTGGCTACACCTTC
j_call: TRBJ2-2; clone_size: NA; d_call: NA; v_call: TRBV7-9; cdr3_aa: CASTLGAGRTGELFF; cdr3_nt: TGTGCCAGCACCCTGGGGGCGGGTAGAACCGGGGAGCTGTTTTTT
j_call: TRBJ2-1; clone_size: few; d_call: NA; v_call: TRBV5-1; cdr3_aa: CASSLDSHEQFF; cdr3_nt: TGCGCCAGCAGCTTGGACTCCCATGAGCAGTTCTTC
j_call: TRBJ1-4; clone_size: NA; d_call: TRBD1; v_call: TRBV4-3; cdr3_aa: CASSQAQGQGYEKLFF; cdr3_nt: TGCGCCAGCAGCCAAGCCCAGGGACAGGGGTATGAAAAACTGTTTTTT
j_call: TRBJ2-1; clone_size: NA; d_call: NA; v_call: TRBV6-1; cdr3_aa: CASSEGLAPYNEQFF; cdr3_nt: TGTGCCAGCAGTGAAGGGCTAGCCCCATACAATGAGCAGTTCTTC
j_call: TRBJ2-6; clone_size: NA; d_call: NA; v_call: TRBV5-4; cdr3_aa: CASSHRAGGANVLTF; cdr3_nt: TGTGCCAGCAGCCACAGGGCCGGTGGGGCCAACGTCCTGACTTTC
j_call: TRBJ2-7; clone_size: NA; d_call: NA; v_call: TRBV4-3; cdr3_aa: CASSPGEGVDRAREQYF; cdr3_nt: TGCGCCAGCAGCCCCGGGGAGGGAGTGGACAGGGCACGTGAGCAGTACTTC
j_call: TRBJ1-2; clone_size: NA; d_call: NA; v_call: TRBV10-2; cdr3_aa: CASSESTGTYGYTF; cdr3_nt: TGCGCCAGCAGTGAGTCGACAGGAACCTATGGCTACACCTTC
j_call: TRBJ2-7; clone_size: NA; d_call: NA; v_call: TRBV19; cdr3_aa: CASRRRAGPGNYEQYF; cdr3_nt: TGTGCCAGTAGGCGTAGGGCGGGACCAGGGAATTACGAGCAGTACTTC
j_call: TRBJ1-1; clone_size: NA; d_call: NA; v_call: TRBV9; cdr3_aa: CASSVGGDGSTEAFF; cdr3_nt: TGTGCCAGCAGCGTAGGAGGGGACGGGAGCACTGAAGCTTTCTTT
j_call: TRBJ2-7; clone_size: NA; d_call: NA; v_call: TRBV19; cdr3_aa: CASRWTDRLQYEQYF; cdr3_nt: TGTGCCAGTAGGTGGACTGATCGATTGCAATACGAGCAGTACTTC
j_call: TRBJ1-2; clone_size: NA; d_call: NA; v_call: TRBV7-8; cdr3_aa: CASSLGQVSYGYTF; cdr3_nt: TGTGCCAGCAGCTTAGGCCAGGTGTCCTATGGCTACACCTTC
j_call: TRBJ2-1; clone_size: many; d_call: TRBD1; v_call: TRBV6-4; cdr3_aa: CASSDSNIQGEYNEQFF; cdr3_nt: TGTGCCAGCAGTGATTCCAACATACAGGGGGAGTACAATGAGCAGTTCTTC
j_call: TRBJ2-5; clone_size: NA; d_call: TRBD2; v_call: TRBV6-5; cdr3_aa: CASSYRTSAETQYF; cdr3_nt: TGTGCCAGCAGTTACAGGACTAGCGCTGAGACCCAGTACTTC
j_call: TRBJ2-3; clone_size: NA; d_call: TRBD2; v_call: TRBV6-6; cdr3_aa: CASSPRRTSGTSTDTQYF; cdr3_nt: TGTGCCAGCAGTCCCCGCCGGACTAGCGGGACGAGCACAGATACGCAGTATTTT
j_call: TRBJ1-6; clone_size: once; d_call: NA; v_call: TRBV27; cdr3_aa: CASSLPHLGSRSSPLHF; cdr3_nt: TGTGCCAGCAGTTTACCCCACCTGGGTTCGCGGAGTTCACCCCTCCACTTT
j_call: TRBJ1-5; clone_size: NA; d_call: NA; v_call: TRBV6-2/TRBV6-3; cdr3_aa: CASSYWGQGRQPQHF; cdr3_nt: TGTGCCAGCAGTTACTGGGGGCAGGGAAGGCAGCCCCAGCATTTT
j_call: TRBJ2-1; clone_size: NA; d_call: TRBD2; v_call: TRBV3-1/TRBV3-2; cdr3_aa: CASSSYGGAIYNEQFF; cdr3_nt: TGTGCCAGCAGCTCATACGGGGGGGCCATTTACAATGAGCAGTTCTTC
j_call: TRBJ1-2; clone_size: NA; d_call: TRBD1; v_call: TRBV30; cdr3_aa: CARGQGAVGYTF; cdr3_nt: TGTGCTAGGGGACAGGGGGCGGTTGGCTACACCTTC
j_call: TRBJ2-7; clone_size: NA; d_call: NA; v_call: TRBV10-2; cdr3_aa: CASKMLTGEQYF; cdr3_nt: TGCGCCAGCAAGATGCTGACTGGCGAGCAGTACTTC
j_call: TRBJ2-1; clone_size: NA; d_call: TRBD1; v_call: TRBV2; cdr3_aa: CASSPGQGSYNEQFF; cdr3_nt: TGTGCCAGCAGCCCGGGACAGGGCTCCTACAATGAGCAGTTCTTC
j_call: TRBJ2-1; clone_size: NA; d_call: NA; v_call: TRBV3-1/TRBV3-2; cdr3_aa: CASSQTGNEQFF; cdr3_nt: TGTGCCAGCAGCCAAACAGGGAATGAGCAGTTCTTC
j_call: TRBJ1-1; clone_size: NA; d_call: NA; v_call: TRBV19; cdr3_aa: CASSRGTNTEAFF; cdr3_nt: TGTGCCAGTAGTCGAGGAACGAACACTGAAGCTTTCTTT
j_call: TRBJ2-7; clone_size: NA; d_call: NA; v_call: TRBV21-1; cdr3_aa: CASSSCDRGVTYEQYF; cdr3_nt: TGTGCCAGCAGCTCTTGCGACAGGGGAGTCACCTACGAGCAGTACTTC
j_call: TRBJ2-7; clone_size: NA; d_call: TRBD1; v_call: TRBV29-1; cdr3_aa: CSAVQGTYEQYF; cdr3_nt: TGCAGCGCCGTACAGGGGACCTACGAGCAGTACTTC
j_call: TRBJ1-1; clone_size: NA; d_call: TRBD1; v_call: TRBV6-5; cdr3_aa: CASTRQGGTEAFF; cdr3_nt: TGTGCCAGCACCAGACAGGGAGGCACTGAAGCTTTCTTT
j_call: TRBJ1-5; clone_size: NA; d_call: TRBD1; v_call: TRBV6-5; cdr3_aa: CAISQGAGQPQHF; cdr3_nt: TGTGCCATAAGTCAGGGGGCAGGGCAGCCCCAGCATTTT
j_call: TRBJ2-7; clone_size: NA; d_call: NA; v_call: TRBV12-5; cdr3_aa: CASETDEQYF; cdr3_nt: TGTGCTAGTGAGACAGACGAGCAGTACTTC
j_call: TRBJ1-5; clone_size: NA; d_call: TRBD1; v_call: TRBV28; cdr3_aa: CASSPWTGYRPQHF; cdr3_nt: TGTGCCAGCAGTCCGTGGACAGGGTATCGGCCCCAGCATTTT
j_call: TRBJ2-3; clone_size: few; d_call: NA; v_call: TRBV7-2; cdr3_aa: CASSLRAVADTQYF; cdr3_nt: TGTGCCAGCAGCCTACGAGCGGTGGCAGATACGCAGTATTTT